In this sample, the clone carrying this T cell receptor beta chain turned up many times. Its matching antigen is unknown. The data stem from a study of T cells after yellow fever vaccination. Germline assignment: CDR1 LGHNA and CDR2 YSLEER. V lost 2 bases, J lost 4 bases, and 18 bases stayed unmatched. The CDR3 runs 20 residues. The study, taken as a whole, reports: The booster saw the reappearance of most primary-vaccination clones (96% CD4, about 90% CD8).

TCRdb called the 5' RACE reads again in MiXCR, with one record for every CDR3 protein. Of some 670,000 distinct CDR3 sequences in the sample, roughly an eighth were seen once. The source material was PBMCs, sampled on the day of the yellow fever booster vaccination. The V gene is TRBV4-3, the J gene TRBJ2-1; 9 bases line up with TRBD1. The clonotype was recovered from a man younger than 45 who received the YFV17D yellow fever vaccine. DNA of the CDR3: TGCGCCAGCAGCCAAAGAGCACCCGGGACAGGGTCATTGGCTTACAATGAGCAGTTCTTC. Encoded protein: CASSQRAPGTGSLAYNEQFF.